This T cell receptor beta chain was profiled in a study of T-cell reconstitution after alpha-beta-depleted transplantation in children (TCRdb year 2016). Notes on the research overall: T-cell immune reconstitution after TCRalphabeta/CD19-depleted allogeneic hematopoietic cell transplantation in children was quantitatively tracked in the study by means of TCR repertoire profiling.

Measured from the cysteine to the phenylalanine, the CDR3 is 14 residues long. Of the read, only the CDR3 DNA is kept; its 42 bases are in frame from base 1. V lost 3 bases and J lost 6 bases; the stretch between them is 11 bases long. Worth noting for this clonotype: Its antigen remains undetermined. No qualities accompany the bases; no much larger clone lies one base away.

Library preparation used PCR. Reads for this sample came from an Illumina HiSeq 2500. TCR libraries were prepared with molecular barcoding, using unique molecular identifiers to normalize TCRbeta repertoire quantification. The public reads were reprocessed in TCRdb via fastp at Q25 and MiXCR, keeping in-frame beta chains. Every distinct CDR3 protein forms one entry, paired with its most common genes and DNA. This sample holds some 600,000 distinct CDR3 sequences; roughly 15% were observed only once. Over 0.95% of the sample goes to the ten largest clones. The chain uses TRBV12-3 or TRBV12-4 and TRBJ2-2; no confident D gene assignment can be made. The clonotype originates from a human donor who donated a stem cell graft to a child with acute myeloid leukemia. This specimen consisted of PBMCs from the stem cell graft donor, obtained from the stem cell graft. The sequenced DNA: TGTGCCAGCAGTTTGGTCAAAGGCGCCGGGGAGCTGTTTTTT. Its protein reads: CASSLVKGAGELFF.